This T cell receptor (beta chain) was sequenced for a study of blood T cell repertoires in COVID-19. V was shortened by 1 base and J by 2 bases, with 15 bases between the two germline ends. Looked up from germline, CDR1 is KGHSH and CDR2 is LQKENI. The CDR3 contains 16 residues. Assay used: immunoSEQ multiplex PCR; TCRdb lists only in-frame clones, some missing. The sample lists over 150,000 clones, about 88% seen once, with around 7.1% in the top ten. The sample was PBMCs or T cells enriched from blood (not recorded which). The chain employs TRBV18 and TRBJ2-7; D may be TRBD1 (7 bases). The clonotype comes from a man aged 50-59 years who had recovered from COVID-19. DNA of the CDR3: TGTGCCAGCTCACCACGCTTGGCAGGGGGGACCTACGAGCAGTACTTC. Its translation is CASSPRLAGGTYEQYF.